This TCR beta chain derives from a study of pediatric ulcerative colitis. The study, taken as a whole, reports: All ulcerative colitis patients, but no controls, carried a couple of rectal clonotypes.

Samples were sequenced at Survey level, maximum 500,000 reads. Clones were read by immunoSEQ multiplex PCR, and TCRdb kept only the in-frame ones, dropping some. Of tens of thousands of clones in the sample, roughly 90% were seen once. As regards this clone: What it recognizes is unknown.

This CDR3 comprises 15 residues. V gave up 4 bases and J gave up 0 bases; unmatched junction bases: 6. In germline, CDR1 is MGHDK, CDR2 SYGVNS. The specimen sequenced was blood. This sequence was found in a boy aged 10-17 years with severe ulcerative colitis. The gene calls are TRBV25-1 and TRBJ2-7, with TRBD2 matching over 7 bases. The CDR3 region is CASSARRDYSYEQYF. CDR3 bases: TGTGCCAGCAGTGCCCGTCGGGACTACTCCTACGAGCAGTACTTC.